This T cell receptor delta chain is from a study of γδ T cells in repeated Plasmodium falciparum infection. A few counts support this clone. The TCRdb record carries a much larger clone's protein, which differs from this DNA's translation at residue 3; a read error is the likely cause, and the protein listed here is the DNA translation. TCRdb re-called the multiplex PCR reads via CATT. The sample has approximately 60,000 delta-chain clones; approximately 1.5% are singletons. The sequenced material came from gamma-delta T cells from blood. This receptor was obtained from a pool of human donors (malaria-infected and uninfected, not separated).

The CDR3 coding sequence is TGTGCCCTTAGGGTGCCTCCTAGGACGTTTGGGCGATATAACCCACAATTTACCCACACCGATAAACTCATCTTT. Encoded protein: CALRVPPRTFGRYNPQFTHTDKLIF. This chain connects TRDV3 to TRDJ1, with TRDD2 as a possible D gene (5 bases). TCRdb carries no J gene annotation; the J gene was assigned here by matching the DNA with germline. From germline, CDR1 is TVYSNPD and CDR2 GDNSRS (reference sequence). The CDR3 has 25 residues.